The clone carrying this T cell receptor beta chain occurred a few times. Antigen: not known. TCRdb re-called the 5' RACE reads through MiXCR, storing one row per CDR3 protein. The sample gives roughly 440,000 distinct CDR3 sequences, roughly 17% of which show up once; 0.95% to 1.1% is in the top ten. This specimen belongs to a study of CD8 T cells in ankylosing spondylitis. V was clipped by 3 bases and J by 6 bases, with 8 bases between them. This CDR3 contains 13 residues. Germline V gives CDR1 KGHDR, CDR2 SFDVKD. Study-level findings and limits: Seemingly distinctive of ankylosing spondylitis blood was a TCR beta motif formed by eight highly homologous variants. There were earlier reports of some motif variants in reactive arthritis synovial fluid and blood.

The receptor's source is a male donor with ankylosing spondylitis. Sequencing was carried out using blood, either unsorted or a sorted T cell fraction (not recorded which). The genes are TRBV24-1 and TRBJ2-1; D uncertain. This CDR3 reads CATSDGVGNEQFF. CDR3 in DNA: TGTGCCACCAGTGATGGGGTAGGCAATGAGCAGTTCTTC.